This TCR beta chain derives from a study of blood T cell repertoires in COVID-19. Across the study: COVID-19 samples from acute and convalescent phases originated in the United States, Italy and Spain. Sources were T cells, B-cell-depleted T cells, or PBMCs; the material itself was cDNA or gDNA.

Germline V gene data show CDR1 as SNHLY and CDR2 as FYNNEI. Trimming took off 6 bases at V and 5 bases at J, with 13 bases between the two ends. This CDR3 contains 14 residues. The authors' processing: How many nucleated cells were present was estimated from reference gene primer amplification. The repertoire was sequenced with immunoSEQ multiplex PCR; TCRdb's copy has only in-frame clones and lacks some. V and J calls and clone size are those listed in that table; D and trimming were worked out from the DNA. The sample consists of roughly 280,000 clones, roughly 87% of them appearing once. The sample was peripheral blood. The chain carries TRBV2 and TRBJ1-4; the D gene is possibly TRBD1 (6 bases). This receptor was identified in a woman aged 45-65 years who had recovered from COVID-19. CDR3 amino acids: CASRQGPRNEKLFF. CDR3 DNA: TGTGCCAGCAGACAGGGTCCCCGCAATGAAAAACTGTTTTTT.